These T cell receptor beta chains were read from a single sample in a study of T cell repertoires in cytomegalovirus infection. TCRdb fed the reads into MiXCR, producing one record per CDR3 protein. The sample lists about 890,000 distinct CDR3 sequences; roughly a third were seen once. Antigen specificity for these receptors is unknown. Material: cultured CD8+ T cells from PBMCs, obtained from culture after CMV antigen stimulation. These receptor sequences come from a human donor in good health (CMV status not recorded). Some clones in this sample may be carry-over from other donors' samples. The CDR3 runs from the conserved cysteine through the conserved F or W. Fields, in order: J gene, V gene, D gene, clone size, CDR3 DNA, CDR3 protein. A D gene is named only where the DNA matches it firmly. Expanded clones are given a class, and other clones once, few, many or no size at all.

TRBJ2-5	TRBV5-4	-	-	TGTGCCAGCAGCCTTGGGTGGTCCCCCCAAGAGACCCAGTACTTC	CASSLGWSPQETQYF
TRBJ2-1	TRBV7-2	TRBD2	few	TGTGCCAGCAGCTTTCTTCTAGCGGGGGGGGAGCAGTTCTTC	CASSFLLAGGEQFF
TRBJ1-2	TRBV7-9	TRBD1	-	TGTGCCAGCAGCTTCCCCCCGGGACAGGGGCACGGCTACACCTTC	CASSFPPGQGHGYTF
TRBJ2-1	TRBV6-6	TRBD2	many	TGTGCCAGCAGTCTAGCGGGGGGGCTCGATGAGCAGTTCTTC	CASSLAGGLDEQFF
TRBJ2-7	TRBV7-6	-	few	TGTGCCAGCAGCTTACGAACAGGGGGGGACGAGCAGTACTTC	CASSLRTGGDEQYF
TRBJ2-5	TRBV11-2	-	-	TGTGCCAGCAGCTCCTCGGCGGGTCTAGCAGTCTCAGAGACCCAGTACTTC	CASSSSAGLAVSETQYF
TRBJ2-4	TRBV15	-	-	TGTGCCACCAGCTTGAGATCACTACAGTACTTC	CATSLRSLQYF
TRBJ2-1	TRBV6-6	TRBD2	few	TGTGCCAGCAGTTACCCTACCCCGGGGACAGACCTAGCGGGGGGCCGCAATGAGCAGTTCTTC	CASSYPTPGTDLAGGRNEQFF
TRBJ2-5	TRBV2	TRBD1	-	TGTGCCAACATAGGAAGGACAGGGGCCCGGGAGACCCAGTACTTC	CANIGRTGARETQYF
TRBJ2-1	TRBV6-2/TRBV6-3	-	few	TGTGCCAGCAGTTACTCCTACTACAATGAGCAGTTCTTC	CASSYSYYNEQFF
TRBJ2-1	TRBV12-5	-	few	TGTGCTAGTGGTTTGGGGCAGGGCTCCTACAATGAGCAGTTCTTC	CASGLGQGSYNEQFF
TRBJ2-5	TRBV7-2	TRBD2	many	TGTGCCAGCAGCTTGAGGGGAAGTTGGCGGGGGGGCCAAGAGACCCAGTACTTC	CASSLRGSWRGGQETQYF
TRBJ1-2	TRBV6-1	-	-	TGTGCCAGCAGTGAGGTGACAGAAGTAAATGGCTACACCTTC	CASSEVTEVNGYTF
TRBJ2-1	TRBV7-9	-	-	TGTGCCAGCAGAAACATCCATAGTGGGGAATACCAGTTCTTC	CASRNIHSGEYQFF
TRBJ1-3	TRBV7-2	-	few	TGTGCCAGCAGCTCAACAGGATTCTCTGGAAACACCATATATTTT	CASSSTGFSGNTIYF
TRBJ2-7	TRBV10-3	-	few	TGTGCCATCAGCCCCCGGACACCTACCTACGAGCAGTACTTC	CAISPRTPTYEQYF
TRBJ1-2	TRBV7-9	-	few	TGTGCCAGCACCCCGAGGGGTTACTATGGCTACACCTTC	CASTPRGYYGYTF
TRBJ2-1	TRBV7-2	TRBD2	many	TGTGCCAGCAGCTTCACTAGCGGGGGGGACAATGAGCAGTTCTTC	CASSFTSGGDNEQFF
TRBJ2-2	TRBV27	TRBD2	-	TGTGCCAACAGTTTATCTGTAGCGGGGGTGTTCGCGAACACCGGGGAGCTGTTTTTT	CANSLSVAGVFANTGELFF
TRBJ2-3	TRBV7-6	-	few	TGTGCCAGCAGCCATCAAGGAGAGGGAGCAGATACGCAGTATTTT	CASSHQGEGADTQYF
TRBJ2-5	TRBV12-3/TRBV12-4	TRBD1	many	TGTGCCAGCAGTTCTCCGACAGGGGCTGAGACCCAGTACTTC	CASSSPTGAETQYF
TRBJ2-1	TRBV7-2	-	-	TGTGCCAGCAGCTTTATCAAGGACAATGAGCAGTTCTTC	CASSFIKDNEQFF
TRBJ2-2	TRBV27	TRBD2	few	TGTGCCAGCAGTTGGGGGGGGGATTACACCGGGGAGCTGTTTTTT	CASSWGGDYTGELFF
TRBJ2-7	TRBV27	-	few	TGTGCCAGCCGGGACAATCCCTACGAGCAGTACTTC	CASRDNPYEQYF
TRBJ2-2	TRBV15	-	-	TGTGCCACCACCTCTCCGGGCGGGGAGCTGTTTTTT	CATTSPGGELFF
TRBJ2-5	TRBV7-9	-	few	TGTGCCAGCAGCTTTGAAGGGCGCCCACCGGACCAGTACTTC	CASSFEGRPPDQYF
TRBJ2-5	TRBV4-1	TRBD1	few	TGCGCCAGCAGCCCATTTTACAGGGGCGGAGAGACCCAGTACTTC	CASSPFYRGGETQYF
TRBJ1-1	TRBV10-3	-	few	TGTGCCATCAGTGGGGTGAACACTGAAGCTTTCTTT	CAISGVNTEAFF
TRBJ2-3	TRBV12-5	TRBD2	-	TGTGCTAGTGGTTCAGGGACGGTGGCGGGGGGGGCAGATACGCAGTATTTT	CASGSGTVAGGADTQYF
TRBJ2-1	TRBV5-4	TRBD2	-	TGTGCCAGCAGCTGGTACAGGCTAACCCTAGCGGGGGGCCTCCACAATGAGCAGTTCTTC	CASSWYRLTLAGGLHNEQFF